This T cell receptor beta chain was sequenced in a study of T cell repertoires in cytomegalovirus infection. Trimming stripped 6 bases from V and 9 bases from J, with 9 bases between. Per the germline V gene, CDR1 is SGHTA and CDR2 is FQGNSA. This CDR3 is built from 12 residues. A remark on this clonotype: A much larger clone sits a single nucleotide away, making a read error possible.

TCRdb fed the reads into MiXCR, producing one record per CDR3 protein. This sample has roughly 130,000 distinct CDR3 sequences, with 7% to 10% found just once. V is TRBV7-2 and J is TRBJ1-6; D remains ambiguous. The sample was PBMCs. The TCR originated in a human donor in good health (CMV status not recorded). Some clones in this sample may be carry-over from other donors' samples. CDR3 DNA sequence: TGTGCCAGCAGGGCTGGGGTTTCACCCCTCCACTTT. Its protein product is CASRAGVSPLHF.